This T cell receptor beta chain was found in a study of PD-1 blockade in classical Hodgkin lymphoma. The study's findings and limits: Reports described newly diagnosed patients as having lower baseline TCR diversity than healthy donors. Significantly greater TCR diversity emerged by C4D1 in CD4+ cells but not CD8+ cells.

As to this clone: Its antigen is not identified.

All patients relapsed after autologous stem cell transplantation, and brentuximab vedotin exposure varied. Trimming pared 4 bases from V and 5 bases from J, leaving 17 bases between. The CDR3 contains 16 residues. Some clones are missing from TCRdb's copy, which holds only in-frame ones; the method was immunoSEQ multiplex PCR. The table lists tens of thousands of clones, roughly nine tenths of them singletons. The chain joins TRBV23-1 to TRBJ2-2; D remains unclear. TRBV23-1 is an open reading frame whose function is uncertain. The sample was peripheral blood mononuclear cells (PBMCs), taken at baseline. The receptor was derived from a human donor with classical Hodgkin lymphoma. This chain's CDR3 is CASSRPRTSSTGELFF. CDR3 DNA: TGCGCCAGCAGTCGCCCCAGGACGTCCTCAACCGGGGAGCTGTTTTTT.